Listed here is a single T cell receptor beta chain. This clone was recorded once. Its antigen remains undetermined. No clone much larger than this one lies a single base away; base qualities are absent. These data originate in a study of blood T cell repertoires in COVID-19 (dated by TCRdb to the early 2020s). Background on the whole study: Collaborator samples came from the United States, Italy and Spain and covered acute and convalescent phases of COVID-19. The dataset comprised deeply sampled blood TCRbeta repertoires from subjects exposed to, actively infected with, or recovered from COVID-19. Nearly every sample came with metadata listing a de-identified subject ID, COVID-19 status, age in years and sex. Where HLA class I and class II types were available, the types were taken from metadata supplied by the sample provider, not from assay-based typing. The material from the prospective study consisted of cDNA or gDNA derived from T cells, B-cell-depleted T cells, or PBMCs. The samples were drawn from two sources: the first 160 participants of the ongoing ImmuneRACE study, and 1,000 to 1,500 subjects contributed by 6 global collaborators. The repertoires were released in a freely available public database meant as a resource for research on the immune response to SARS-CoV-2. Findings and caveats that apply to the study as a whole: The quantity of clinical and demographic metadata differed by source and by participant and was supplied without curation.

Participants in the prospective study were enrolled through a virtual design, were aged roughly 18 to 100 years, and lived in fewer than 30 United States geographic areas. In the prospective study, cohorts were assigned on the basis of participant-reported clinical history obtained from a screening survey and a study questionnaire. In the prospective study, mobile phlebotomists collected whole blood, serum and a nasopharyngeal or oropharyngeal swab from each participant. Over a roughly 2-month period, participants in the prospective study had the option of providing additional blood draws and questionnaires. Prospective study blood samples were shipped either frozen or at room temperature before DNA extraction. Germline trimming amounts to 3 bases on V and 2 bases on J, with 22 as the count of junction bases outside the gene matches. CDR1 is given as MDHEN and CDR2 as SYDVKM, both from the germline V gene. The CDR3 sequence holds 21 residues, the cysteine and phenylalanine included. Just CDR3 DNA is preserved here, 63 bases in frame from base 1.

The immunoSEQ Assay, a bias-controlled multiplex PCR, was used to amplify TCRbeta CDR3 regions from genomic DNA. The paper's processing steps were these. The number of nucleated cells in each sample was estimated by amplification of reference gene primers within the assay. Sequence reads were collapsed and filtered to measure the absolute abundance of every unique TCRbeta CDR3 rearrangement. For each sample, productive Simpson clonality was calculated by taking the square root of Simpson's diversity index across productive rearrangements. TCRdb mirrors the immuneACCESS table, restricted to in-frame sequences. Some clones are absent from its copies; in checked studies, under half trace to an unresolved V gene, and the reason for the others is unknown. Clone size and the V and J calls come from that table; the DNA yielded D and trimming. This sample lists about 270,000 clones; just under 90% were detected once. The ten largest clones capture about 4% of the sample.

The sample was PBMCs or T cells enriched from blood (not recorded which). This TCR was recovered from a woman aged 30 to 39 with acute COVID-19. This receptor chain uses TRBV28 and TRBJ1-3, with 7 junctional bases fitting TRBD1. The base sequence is TGTGCCAGCAGTTTCCCGGGTCCGGGGACAGATCCACAGGGACCTGGAAACACCATATATTTT. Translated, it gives CASSFPGPGTDPQGPGNTIYF.